This T cell receptor beta chain was identified during a study of T cell changes during pregnancy in multiple sclerosis. Sequenced by immunoSEQ multiplex PCR; TCRdb stores in-frame clones only, minus some. There are under 25,000 clones in the sample; approximately 86% occur only once, and less than 20% lies in the top ten. Germline trimming cut 1 base from V and 4 bases from J; bases unmatched to any gene: 4. The CDR3 totals 15 residues. Germline V gene sequence: CDR1 MNHNS, CDR2 SASEGT. Source: CD8+ T cells from peripheral blood mononuclear cells, taken in the first trimester of pregnancy. This sequence originates from a female donor in good health, enrolled as a control in a pregnancy study. The rearrangement joins TRBV6-1 to TRBJ2-3, with 8 bases that match TRBD1. The DNA for the CDR3 is TGTGCCAGCAGTGAAGTGGCAGGGGGCGCAGATACGCAGTATTTT. Translation gives CASSEVAGGADTQYF.